The rows below give T cell receptor beta chains drawn from one sample of a study of shared clonotypes between healthy human individuals. The repertoire was sequenced with immunoSEQ multiplex PCR; TCRdb's copy has only in-frame clones and lacks some. The sample consists of approximately 980,000 clones, around 80% of them appearing once. The sample taken for sequencing was memory CD4+ T cells sorted from blood. The receptors were sampled from a man younger than 35 in good health. Both conserved end residues are part of each CDR3. A D gene is named only where the DNA matches it firmly. For some rows the clone size is stated as once, few or many, or as a class when expanded; others skip it.

d_call: NA; j_call: TRBJ2-7; v_call: TRBV5-3; clone_size: NA; cdr3_aa: CARSLARGSDKTTYEQYF; cdr3_nt: TGTGCCAGAAGCTTGGCCAGGGGCAGCGACAAGACTACTTACGAGCAGTACTTC
d_call: TRBD1; j_call: TRBJ2-1; v_call: TRBV2; clone_size: NA; cdr3_aa: CASGGQGTYNEQFF; cdr3_nt: TGTGCCAGCGGGGGACAGGGGACCTACAATGAGCAGTTCTTC
d_call: TRBD2; j_call: TRBJ2-5; v_call: TRBV5-1; clone_size: few; cdr3_aa: CASNLDPAGMTQYF; cdr3_nt: TGCGCCAGCAATTTAGATCCAGCGGGGATGACCCAGTACTTC
d_call: NA; j_call: TRBJ2-2; v_call: TRBV7-2; clone_size: NA; cdr3_aa: CASSPQGSNTGELFF; cdr3_nt: TGTGCCAGCAGCCCGCAGGGGTCCAACACCGGGGAGCTGTTTTTT
d_call: NA; j_call: TRBJ2-7; v_call: TRBV5-1; clone_size: few; cdr3_aa: CASSLGGPGTNEQYF; cdr3_nt: TGCGCCAGCAGCTTAGGGGGACCTGGGACCAACGAGCAGTACTTC
d_call: TRBD2; j_call: TRBJ2-5; v_call: TRBV5-1; clone_size: NA; cdr3_aa: CASSLTGGTQYF; cdr3_nt: TGCGCCAGCAGCTTGACGGGAGGGACCCAGTACTTC
d_call: TRBD2; j_call: TRBJ2-3; v_call: TRBV7-6; clone_size: NA; cdr3_aa: CASSLGPLLARRHTDTQYF; cdr3_nt: TGTGCCAGCAGCTTAGGTCCCCTACTAGCGAGGCGTCACACAGATACGCAGTATTTT
d_call: NA; j_call: TRBJ2-5; v_call: TRBV11-2; clone_size: NA; cdr3_aa: CASSLTLVPTGEETQYF; cdr3_nt: TGTGCCAGCAGCTTAACCCTGGTCCCCACCGGGGAAGAGACCCAGTACTTC
d_call: NA; j_call: TRBJ2-2; v_call: TRBV5-1; clone_size: NA; cdr3_aa: CASSLAGLGAGGELFF; cdr3_nt: TGCGCCAGCAGCTTGGCGGGTTTGGGGGCCGGCGGGGAGCTGTTTTTT
d_call: NA; j_call: TRBJ1-2; v_call: TRBV29-1; clone_size: NA; cdr3_aa: CSVEDARAGGGYTF; cdr3_nt: TGCAGCGTTGAAGACGCCCGGGCCGGAGGTGGCTACACCTTC
d_call: NA; j_call: TRBJ2-6; v_call: TRBV6-1; clone_size: NA; cdr3_aa: CASVRAGANVLTF; cdr3_nt: TGTGCCAGCGTACGGGCAGGGGCCAACGTCCTGACTTTC
d_call: NA; j_call: TRBJ2-5; v_call: TRBV7-7; clone_size: NA; cdr3_aa: CASSALQETQYF; cdr3_nt: TGTGCTAGCAGCGCCCTACAAGAGACCCAGTACTTC
d_call: TRBD1; j_call: TRBJ1-3; v_call: TRBV5-6; clone_size: NA; cdr3_aa: CASSNGQGTGNTIYF; cdr3_nt: TGTGCCAGCAGCAACGGACAGGGGACTGGAAACACCATATATTTT
d_call: NA; j_call: TRBJ1-6; v_call: TRBV2; clone_size: NA; cdr3_aa: CASSEQAGSPLHF; cdr3_nt: TGTGCCAGCAGTGAACAGGCCGGGTCACCCCTCCACTTT
d_call: TRBD1; j_call: TRBJ2-7; v_call: TRBV2; clone_size: NA; cdr3_aa: CASIKNPSDRGGEQYF; cdr3_nt: TGTGCCAGCATTAAAAATCCGTCGGACAGGGGTGGCGAGCAGTACTTC
d_call: TRBD1; j_call: TRBJ1-5; v_call: TRBV7-9; clone_size: NA; cdr3_aa: CASSQWTGLGNQPQHF; cdr3_nt: TGTGCCAGCAGCCAGTGGACAGGGCTGGGCAATCAGCCCCAGCATTTT
d_call: NA; j_call: TRBJ2-7; v_call: TRBV29-1; clone_size: NA; cdr3_aa: CSVENPDRTIYEQYF; cdr3_nt: TGCAGCGTTGAAAACCCGGACAGAACGATCTACGAGCAGTACTTC
d_call: NA; j_call: TRBJ2-1; v_call: TRBV15; clone_size: NA; cdr3_aa: CATSIGTSVNEQFF; cdr3_nt: TGTGCCACCAGCATAGGGACTTCTGTCAATGAGCAGTTCTTC
d_call: NA; j_call: TRBJ2-2; v_call: TRBV6-5; clone_size: once; cdr3_aa: CASIGRLQVTGELFF; cdr3_nt: TGTGCCAGCATAGGCAGGCTACAGGTCACCGGGGAGCTGTTTTTT
d_call: NA; j_call: TRBJ2-1; v_call: TRBV7-9; clone_size: NA; cdr3_aa: CASSFEQRWDNEQFF; cdr3_nt: TGTGCCAGCAGCTTTGAGCAGCGGTGGGACAATGAGCAGTTCTTC
d_call: NA; j_call: TRBJ2-7; v_call: TRBV2; clone_size: NA; cdr3_aa: CASSPRTLSYEQYF; cdr3_nt: TGTGCCAGCAGCCCAAGGACACTCTCCTACGAGCAGTACTTC
d_call: NA; j_call: TRBJ1-2; v_call: TRBV9; clone_size: NA; cdr3_aa: CASSVSGNGYTF; cdr3_nt: TGTGCCAGCAGCGTAAGCGGGAATGGCTACACCTTC
d_call: TRBD1; j_call: TRBJ2-7; v_call: TRBV6-5; clone_size: NA; cdr3_aa: CASSYRGTGPYEQYF; cdr3_nt: TGTGCCAGCAGTTACCGGGGGACAGGGCCCTACGAGCAGTACTTC
d_call: NA; j_call: TRBJ2-3; v_call: TRBV5-4; clone_size: NA; cdr3_aa: CASSIAQGDTQYF; cdr3_nt: TGTGCCAGCAGCATCGCCCAGGGAGATACGCAGTATTTT
d_call: NA; j_call: TRBJ2-5; v_call: TRBV2; clone_size: NA; cdr3_aa: CASTYTGGQETQYF; cdr3_nt: TGTGCCAGCACTTACACCGGGGGCCAAGAGACCCAGTACTTC
d_call: NA; j_call: TRBJ1-3; v_call: TRBV7-2; clone_size: NA; cdr3_aa: CASSLAPTGSSGNTIYF; cdr3_nt: TGTGCCAGCAGCTTAGCCCCGACAGGCAGCTCTGGAAACACCATATATTTT
d_call: NA; j_call: TRBJ1-6; v_call: TRBV27; clone_size: NA; cdr3_aa: CASSFGGTTLSPLHF; cdr3_nt: TGTGCCAGCAGTTTCGGGGGGACGACCCTTTCACCCCTCCACTTT
d_call: TRBD1; j_call: TRBJ1-2; v_call: TRBV28; clone_size: many; cdr3_aa: CASSRTRQGIIRGYTF; cdr3_nt: TGTGCCAGCAGCAGGACCCGACAGGGGATCATACGTGGCTACACCTTC
d_call: TRBD2; j_call: TRBJ2-5; v_call: TRBV6-5; clone_size: NA; cdr3_aa: CASSYPGRETQYF; cdr3_nt: TGTGCCAGCAGTTATCCCGGGAGGGAGACCCAGTACTTC
d_call: NA; j_call: TRBJ1-5; v_call: TRBV7-2; clone_size: many; cdr3_aa: CASSRGMDNQPQHF; cdr3_nt: TGTGCCAGCAGCAGGGGCATGGACAATCAGCCCCAGCATTTT
d_call: NA; j_call: TRBJ1-6; v_call: TRBV5-1; clone_size: NA; cdr3_aa: CASSPSQRGSVSPLHF; cdr3_nt: TGCGCCAGCAGCCCTTCCCAGCGGGGCTCGGTTTCACCCCTCCACTTT
d_call: NA; j_call: TRBJ1-6; v_call: TRBV5-4; clone_size: NA; cdr3_aa: CASSLAIGNNSPLHF; cdr3_nt: TGTGCCAGCAGCTTGGCGATTGGGAATAATTCACCCCTCCACTTT
d_call: TRBD1; j_call: TRBJ1-5; v_call: TRBV19; clone_size: once; cdr3_aa: CASSPGTAEYKSNQPQHF; cdr3_nt: TGTGCCAGTAGTCCGGGGACAGCTGAGTATAAGAGCAATCAGCCCCAGCATTTT
d_call: NA; j_call: TRBJ2-3; v_call: TRBV7-8; clone_size: once; cdr3_aa: CASSPGDTDTQYF; cdr3_nt: TGTGCCAGCAGCCCAGGGGATACAGATACGCAGTATTTT
d_call: NA; j_call: TRBJ1-2; v_call: TRBV6-5; clone_size: NA; cdr3_aa: CASRASGVYYGYTF; cdr3_nt: TGTGCCAGCAGAGCCTCCGGGGTTTACTATGGCTACACCTTC
d_call: NA; j_call: TRBJ2-4; v_call: TRBV6-5; clone_size: NA; cdr3_aa: CASTPGLSEQNIQYF; cdr3_nt: TGTGCCAGCACCCCGGGACTCTCGGAGCAAAACATTCAGTACTTC
d_call: NA; j_call: TRBJ2-1; v_call: TRBV10-3; clone_size: NA; cdr3_aa: CAISGRTTKSAFF; cdr3_nt: TGTGCCATCAGTGGAAGGACTACGAAATCGGCGTTCTTC
d_call: NA; j_call: TRBJ1-1; v_call: TRBV30; clone_size: few; cdr3_aa: CAWSEAAAFF; cdr3_nt: TGTGCCTGGAGTGAGGCGGCGGCTTTCTTT
d_call: NA; j_call: TRBJ2-3; v_call: TRBV5-1; clone_size: once; cdr3_aa: CASSSYTNGDTQYF; cdr3_nt: TGCGCCAGCTCATCTTACACAAATGGAGATACGCAGTATTTT
d_call: TRBD1; j_call: TRBJ1-2; v_call: TRBV25-1; clone_size: NA; cdr3_aa: CASSGGTGVYGYTF; cdr3_nt: TGTGCCAGCAGTGGCGGGACAGGGGTCTATGGCTACACCTTC
d_call: TRBD1; j_call: TRBJ1-5; v_call: TRBV28; clone_size: NA; cdr3_aa: CASSHRNRGLGNQPQHF; cdr3_nt: TGTGCCAGCAGCCATCGAAACAGGGGATTAGGGAATCAGCCCCAGCATTTT
d_call: NA; j_call: TRBJ1-6; v_call: TRBV6-4; clone_size: once; cdr3_aa: CASSPNPGGSSYNSPLHF; cdr3_nt: TGTGCCAGCAGTCCGAATCCGGGGGGCAGCTCCTATAATTCACCCCTCCACTTT
d_call: NA; j_call: TRBJ1-6; v_call: TRBV28; clone_size: NA; cdr3_aa: CASSSPSPLHF; cdr3_nt: TGTGCCAGCAGTTCCCCTTCACCCCTCCACTTT
d_call: TRBD1; j_call: TRBJ1-2; v_call: TRBV27; clone_size: few; cdr3_aa: CASSKLDRDDYGYTF; cdr3_nt: TGTGCCAGCAGCAAATTGGACAGGGATGACTATGGCTACACCTTC
d_call: NA; j_call: TRBJ2-5; v_call: TRBV6-5; clone_size: NA; cdr3_aa: CASSYSGQGLKETQYF; cdr3_nt: TGTGCCAGCAGTTACTCAGGGCAGGGATTAAAGGAGACCCAGTACTTC